The rows below give T cell receptor beta chains drawn from one sample of a study of blood T cell repertoires in COVID-19. Profiled with immunoSEQ multiplex PCR; TCRdb holds only in-frame clones, not every one. This sample has about 200,000 clones; roughly 88% occur once, and the top ten carry about 6%. Sequencing was done on a sample of PBMCs or T cells enriched from blood (not recorded which). Every receptor here comes from a middle-aged man with acute COVID-19. CDR3s leave out the opening cysteine and the closing phenylalanine or tryptophan. Fields, in order: J gene, V gene, CDR3 protein.

j_call: TRBJ1-2
v_call: TRBV5-4
cdr3_aa: ASSFQDGANYGYT

j_call: TRBJ2-1
v_call: TRBV7-2
cdr3_aa: ASSLGLAFDEQF

j_call: TRBJ2-1
v_call: TRBV6-2/TRBV6-3
cdr3_aa: ASTYTSGRIGATSSYNEQF

j_call: TRBJ1-5
v_call: TRBV18
cdr3_aa: ASSEGNQPQH

j_call: TRBJ1-2
v_call: TRBV30
cdr3_aa: AWSESDIWTGHYGYT

j_call: TRBJ2-2
v_call: TRBV28
cdr3_aa: ASSFWERGDTGELF

j_call: TRBJ1-1
v_call: TRBV12-3/TRBV12-4
cdr3_aa: ASSFTGNTEAF

j_call: TRBJ2-3
v_call: TRBV29-1
cdr3_aa: SARSEGVDTQY

j_call: TRBJ1-5
v_call: TRBV19
cdr3_aa: ASGQPDQPQH

j_call: TRBJ1-5
v_call: TRBV9
cdr3_aa: ASSVASNQPQH

j_call: TRBJ2-7
v_call: TRBV4-1
cdr3_aa: ASSQAAGLAGAYEQY

j_call: TRBJ1-2
v_call: TRBV5-1
cdr3_aa: ASSSTSYQGNT

j_call: TRBJ2-7
v_call: TRBV28
cdr3_aa: ASSPLADYEQY

j_call: TRBJ1-2
v_call: TRBV28
cdr3_aa: ASTNPGGRNYGYT

j_call: TRBJ2-2
v_call: TRBV18
cdr3_aa: ASSPSGRWRDTGELF

j_call: TRBJ2-3
v_call: TRBV28
cdr3_aa: ASKGSSTTDTQY

j_call: TRBJ2-5
v_call: TRBV6-2/TRBV6-3
cdr3_aa: ASSRLAGRQETQY

j_call: TRBJ1-2
v_call: TRBV6-1
cdr3_aa: ASSYLDSGYT

j_call: TRBJ2-3
v_call: TRBV7-2
cdr3_aa: ASSLGLAGKGDTQY

j_call: TRBJ1-1
v_call: TRBV5-4
cdr3_aa: ASSPWTGAQGTEAF

j_call: TRBJ1-4
v_call: TRBV7-8
cdr3_aa: ASSLKSGGGATNEKLF

j_call: TRBJ2-7
v_call: TRBV28
cdr3_aa: ASSFPGLASHEQY

j_call: TRBJ2-7
v_call: TRBV28
cdr3_aa: ASSILRGGGPNEQY

j_call: TRBJ2-2
v_call: TRBV5-4
cdr3_aa: ASSFPGTLTGELF

j_call: TRBJ1-6
v_call: TRBV6-5
cdr3_aa: ASSPRAAENSPLH

j_call: TRBJ1-6
v_call: TRBV6-4
cdr3_aa: ASPSKGASPLH

j_call: TRBJ1-1
v_call: TRBV18
cdr3_aa: ASSLMGGAEAF

j_call: TRBJ2-7
v_call: TRBV9
cdr3_aa: ASSPSRDFYEQY

j_call: TRBJ1-5
v_call: TRBV12-3/TRBV12-4
cdr3_aa: ASSYLSQPQH

j_call: TRBJ1-6
v_call: TRBV2
cdr3_aa: ASSGRVNSPLH

j_call: TRBJ2-3
v_call: TRBV11-2
cdr3_aa: ASSSVRGWTDTQY

j_call: TRBJ2-1
v_call: TRBV19
cdr3_aa: ASSRLEGQYNEQF

j_call: TRBJ2-6
v_call: TRBV29-1
cdr3_aa: SAIDRTGANVLT

j_call: TRBJ2-7
v_call: TRBV6-6
cdr3_aa: ASSYGADYEQY

j_call: TRBJ1-1
v_call: TRBV9
cdr3_aa: ASSATGYTEAF

j_call: TRBJ2-1
v_call: TRBV7-9
cdr3_aa: ASSLGDSMSEI